This T cell receptor beta chain emerged from a study of response to subunit inactivated influenza vaccine. Study results and caveats: Only a handful of new T cells, the authors suggested, are recruited with each seasonal influenza vaccination.

The CDR3 has 18 amino acids. Germline V CDR1 and CDR2: DFQATT, SNEGSKA (reference sequence). Trimming shortened V by 0 bases and J by 0 bases, and 18 bases separated the two germline ends. TCRdb passed the RT-PCR reads through MiXCR, listing each CDR3 protein once. The sample lists 450,000 to 600,000 distinct CDR3 sequences, approximately 7.2% seen once, with around 13% in the top ten. This clonotype was seen at least ten times. Its cognate antigen is unknown. The chain has TRBV20-1 and TRBJ1-5, with D perhaps TRBD1 (5 bases). This TCR came from a man aged 45 to 75 who received an inactivated influenza vaccine. The source material was PBMCs from blood, sampled roughly 24 months after vaccination. Here the CDR3 reads CSARDPARVTYSNQPQHF. In nucleotides, the CDR3 is TGCAGTGCTAGAGATCCGGCCAGGGTAACTTATAGCAATCAGCCCCAGCATTTT.